A selection of T cell receptor beta chains follows, all from one sample in a study of blood T cell repertoires in COVID-19. Using immunoSEQ multiplex PCR, the repertoire was profiled, and TCRdb retains in-frame clones only, with some absent. Among 150,000 to 160,000 clones listed, 84% were seen once. Sequencing used peripheral blood. All receptors derive from a woman aged 45-65 years with acute or convalescent COVID-19. Each CDR3 is given with its conserved first and last residue. D genes are given only for firm matches. Where a row states a size, it is once, few, many or the class of an expanded clone; other rows omit it.

>TRBJ1-1|.|TRBV10-3|.
CAISDTGNYAEAFF
>TRBJ1-2|TRBD1|TRBV2|.
CASKVVTGVTF
>TRBJ1-1|.|TRBV28|.
CASSLLQNTEAFF
>TRBJ1-5|TRBD1|TRBV23-1|.
CASSGRDRHILCHQPQHF
>TRBJ2-7|.|TRBV10-2|few
CASSESGPLVGQYF
>TRBJ1-2|.|TRBV6-5|.
CAFATGSLGYTF
>TRBJ2-5|TRBD2|TRBV7-2|.
CASSLGLAGQETQYF
>TRBJ1-2|.|TRBV27|few
CASSLSAGAGDGYTF
>TRBJ2-3|TRBD2|TRBV2|once
CAVRGISGSSDTQYF
>TRBJ1-5|.|TRBV27|.
CASSSQGYNQPQHF
>TRBJ1-6|.|TRBV5-1|.
CASTDGAGYNSPLHF
>TRBJ1-3|.|TRBV27|.
CASKLRADSGNTIYF
>TRBJ2-7|TRBD1|TRBV13|.
CASSLGGQGLSYEQYF
>TRBJ1-2|.|TRBV11-2|.
CASSFSNLPTGDYGYTF
>TRBJ1-4|.|TRBV7-2|.
CASSLLPRGEKLFF
>TRBJ1-2|.|TRBV10-3|once
CAISESQEGYGYTF
>TRBJ2-1|TRBD2|TRBV19|.
CASSPGLEFNEQFF
>TRBJ2-3|.|TRBV4-2|.
CASSPLTGAGPDTQYF
>TRBJ2-3|.|TRBV7-8|.
CASSLAQAEDTQYF
>TRBJ2-1|.|TRBV20-1|once
CSASAVYEQFF
>TRBJ2-1|TRBD2|TRBV24-1|.
CATSDAASGGGEQFF
>TRBJ2-5|TRBD1|TRBV9|.
CASSATGLETQYF
>TRBJ1-2|TRBD1|TRBV3-1/TRBV3-2|few
CASSLGQAYGYTF
>TRBJ1-6|.|TRBV3-1/TRBV3-2|once
CASSQDWTANSPLHF
>TRBJ2-3|TRBD2|TRBV5-1|.
CASSFNIGGATDTQYF
>TRBJ2-1|TRBD1|TRBV12-5|.
CASVAGQGYNEQFF
>TRBJ2-7|TRBD1|TRBV30|.
CAWSPGTGEYEQYF
>TRBJ2-2|.|TRBV5-6|.
CASSLEGVDATGELFF
>TRBJ2-5|TRBD2|TRBV12-3/TRBV12-4|few
CASRGGSETQYF
>TRBJ2-1|.|TRBV5-1|.
CASNADSLWSNEQFF
>TRBJ2-1|.|TRBV5-1|.
CASSLDSFGQFF
>TRBJ2-7|.|TRBV27|few
CASSFAPPYEQYF
>TRBJ1-6|TRBD1|TRBV4-1|.
CASSQAGTGYSPLHF
>TRBJ1-5|.|TRBV3-1/TRBV3-2|.
CASSQGWREGQPQHF
>TRBJ2-5|TRBD2|TRBV5-6|few
CASSLTSGGAETQYF
>TRBJ2-2|.|TRBV4-2|once
CASSLGSGSATGELFF
>TRBJ1-5|TRBD1|TRBV19|few
CASSIGIGQGVGQPQHF
>TRBJ2-5|.|TRBV5-1|.
CASSTGQYLQETQYF
>TRBJ1-1|.|TRBV6-5|.
CASSYDRMNTEAFF
>TRBJ1-1|.|TRBV19|once
CASSYAPGITEAFF
>TRBJ2-1|TRBD2|TRBV10-1|few
CASTRFSGWTYNEQFF
>TRBJ2-5|TRBD1|TRBV27|.
CASSPPPLGQAYF
>TRBJ2-3|TRBD1|TRBV11-2|.
CASSLLRTGEGDTQYF
>TRBJ2-7|TRBD2|TRBV19|.
CASSMVGLAGRSSYEQYF
>TRBJ2-7|TRBD1|TRBV7-7|.
CASSWIPRQGNLSYEQYF
>TRBJ1-1|.|TRBV7-9|.
CASSYGSGEAFF
>TRBJ1-2|.|TRBV10-1|.
CASYLRNYGYTF
>TRBJ2-7|TRBD2|TRBV3-1/TRBV3-2|.
CASSAAGTYEQYF
>TRBJ2-1|TRBD2|TRBV6-6|.
CASSGLAGALYNEQFF
>TRBJ1-6|.|TRBV23-1|.
CASSQSRYRAWYSPLHF
>TRBJ2-5|TRBD2|TRBV30|.
CAWDPGLGRGETQYF
>TRBJ1-1|.|TRBV12-3/TRBV12-4|.
CASRSGNTEAFF
>TRBJ2-5|TRBD2|TRBV3-1/TRBV3-2|.
CASSRGTSGGVQETQYF
>TRBJ1-1|TRBD1|TRBV7-2|.
CASSGDRGLWTEAFF
>TRBJ1-1|TRBD1|TRBV7-1|.
CARSSTPKDRVGGGGIYLNTEAFF
>TRBJ1-1|.|TRBV7-9|few
CASPEGNTEAFF
>TRBJ2-2|.|TRBV4-3|.
CASSQRQPNTGELFF
>TRBJ1-2|TRBD1|TRBV5-6|few
CASSPLGTGNGYTF
>TRBJ2-1|TRBD2|TRBV6-5|.
CASSLTSGRAEEQFF